This T cell receptor beta chain came from a study of T cell responses to AZD1222 COVID-19 vaccine. The length of the CDR3 is 15 residues. Germline V lookup: CDR1 WSHSY, CDR2 SAAADI. Trimming left V 0 bases short and J 7 bases short, with 10 bases between. Some clones are missing from TCRdb's copy, which holds only in-frame ones; the method was immunoSEQ multiplex PCR. This sample yields more than 85,000 clones, of which 80% to 90% are seen a single time; 4.4% belongs to the top ten. This specimen was peripheral blood, taken 28 days after the second AZD1222 dose. The J gene is TRBJ1-6, the V gene TRBV10-2, with D perhaps TRBD1 (5 bases). This clonotype was obtained from an adult who received the AZD1222 COVID-19 vaccine. For the CDR3, the DNA is TGCGCCAGCAGTGAGTCGGGGGGTCCCAATTCACCCCTCCACTTT. This gives the protein CASSESGGPNSPLHF.